The clone carrying this T cell receptor (beta chain) came up a few times. Its target is unknown. In the same sample, other DNA sequences code for this CDR3. Per the original data handling: ImmunoSEQ sequences covered only the junction and lacked quality scores; filtering therefore differed. Repertoires were generated with immunoSEQ multiplex PCR, while TCRdb's copy carries only in-frame clones and drops some. V, J and clone size are taken as reported in that table, and D and trimming were inferred from the DNA itself. This repertoire shows millions of clones, over 85% found once; its top ten account for 0.35% to 0.5%. This specimen belongs to a study of shared clonotypes between healthy human individuals. Study details: Used for every donor were three CD4 naive, three CD4 memory, two CD8 naive and one CD8 memory plate. Broader study findings: Generation probability values for non-shared clonotypes were lower than those for clonotypes shared by all four donors.

The specimen was naive CD4+ T cells from PBMCs. As to subset: CD45RA+ positively selected. This TCR came from a man younger than 35 in good health. Some clones in this sample may be carry-over from other donors' samples.

The CDR3 protein is CASSLRSGEAYEQYF. The CDR3 DNA follows: TGCGCCAGCAGCTTGCGGTCAGGTGAGGCCTACGAGCAGTACTTC. The chain has TRBV5-1 and TRBJ2-7; D not certain. The V gene lost 1 base and the J gene lost 2 bases, with 13 bases spanning the gap. The length of the CDR3 is 15 residues. CDR1 and CDR2 (germline): SGHRS, YFSETQ.